These T cell receptor beta chains were read from a single sample in a study of CD4+ T cells in melanoma. TCRdb keeps only in-frame clones here, not all; method: immunoSEQ multiplex PCR. Of 20,000 or so clones in the sample, about 85% were seen once. Sequenced sample: cells from a culture (not recorded whether cultured in vitro). These receptors were obtained from a human donor with melanoma. Each CDR3 is given with its conserved first and last residue. The D gene is left open where the match is weak. Expanded clones are given a class, and other clones once, few, many or no size at all.

TRBJ2-5	-	-	TRBV5-1	CASSLALSPEETQYF	TGCGCCAGCAGCTTGGCCCTCTCCCCAGAAGAGACCCAGTACTTC
TRBJ1-1	-	-	TRBV11-2	CASSARLEAFF	TGTGCCAGCAGCGCACGGTTAGAAGCTTTCTTT
TRBJ2-2	-	-	TRBV4-1	CASSQAGKTNTGELFF	TGCGCCAGCAGCCAAGCAGGGAAAACGAACACCGGGGAGCTGTTTTTT
TRBJ2-2	TRBD2	-	TRBV4-1	CASSQERLAGVANTGELFF	TGCGCCAGCAGCCAAGAGAGACTAGCGGGGGTCGCGAACACCGGGGAGCTGTTTTTT
TRBJ1-2	TRBD1	-	TRBV5-1	CASSLGDRAGGYTF	TGCGCCAGCAGCTTAGGGGACAGGGCTGGCGGCTACACCTTC
TRBJ2-6	-	-	TRBV7-2	CASSLKETVSSGANVLTF	TGTGCCAGCAGCTTAAAAGAGACAGTAAGCTCTGGGGCCAACGTCCTGACTTTC
TRBJ1-2	-	-	TRBV5-6	CASSLWTAGYTF	TGTGCCAGCAGCTTGTGGACAGCTGGCTACACCTTC
TRBJ2-1	-	-	TRBV18	CASSPGGHNEQFF	TGTGCCAGCTCACCAGGGGGCCACAATGAGCAGTTCTTC
TRBJ1-6	-	-	TRBV11-3	CASSLGGNSPLHF	TGTGCCAGCAGCCTAGGAGGAAATTCACCCCTCCACTTT
TRBJ1-6	-	few	TRBV6-1	CASRASRVRNSPLHF	TGTGCCAGCAGGGCTTCGAGGGTGCGAAATTCACCCCTCCACTTT
TRBJ1-3	-	few	TRBV10-3	CAISRPGNTIYF	TGTGCCATCAGCCGACCTGGAAACACCATATATTTT
TRBJ2-1	TRBD1	-	TRBV10-1	CASSPGQPNEQFF	TGCGCCAGCAGTCCGGGACAGCCCAATGAGCAGTTCTTC
TRBJ1-6	-	-	TRBV30	CAWSVLEWGTTNSPLHF	TGTGCCTGGAGTGTACTTGAATGGGGGACAACAAATTCACCCCTCCACTTT
TRBJ1-1	-	-	TRBV18	CASSPLGRMNTEAFF	TGTGCCAGCTCACCACTCGGTCGTATGAACACTGAAGCTTTCTTT
TRBJ2-7	TRBD2	-	TRBV7-2	CASSHYSGETYEQYF	TGTGCCAGCAGCCATTACAGCGGGGAAACCTACGAGCAGTACTTC
TRBJ1-3	-	-	TRBV18	CASSPLPGISSGNTIYF	TGTGCCAGCTCACCACTCCCCGGGATTAGCTCTGGAAACACCATATATTTT
TRBJ2-1	TRBD1	-	TRBV5-1	CASSSAPPGQGSNEQFF	TGCGCCAGCAGTTCCGCCCCTCCGGGACAGGGTTCGAATGAGCAGTTCTTC
TRBJ1-1	-	-	TRBV29-1	CSVELGHTEAFF	TGCAGCGTTGAGTTGGGACACACTGAAGCTTTCTTT
TRBJ1-3	TRBD1	-	TRBV6-5	CASRGDRGSGNTIYF	TGTGCCAGCAGGGGGGACAGGGGCTCTGGAAACACCATATATTTT
TRBJ1-1	TRBD1	-	TRBV6-4	CASSEKGAGTEAFF	TGTGCCAGCAGCGAGAAGGGGGCTGGGACTGAAGCTTTCTTT
TRBJ2-1	-	-	TRBV7-2	CASSLVGYNEQFF	TGTGCCAGCAGCTTAGTAGGGTACAATGAGCAGTTCTTC
TRBJ2-5	TRBD2	-	TRBV5-1	CASSWEGETQYF	TGCGCCAGCAGTTGGGAGGGGGAGACCCAGTACTTC
TRBJ1-2	-	-	TRBV21-1	CASSKEAESDTCYTF	TGTGCCAGCAGCAAAGAAGCGGAGTCGGATACTTGCTACACCTTC
TRBJ2-2	-	-	TRBV30	CAWSGGGLIAPVRELFF	TGTGCCTGGAGCGGTGGGGGTCTGATTGCGCCTGTCAGGGAGCTGTTTTTT
TRBJ2-1	-	-	TRBV5-1	CASSPAIQRSPGEQFF	TGCGCCAGCAGCCCGGCTATTCAGCGGAGTCCTGGGGAGCAGTTCTTC
TRBJ1-3	TRBD1	medium-sized	TRBV19	CASSIPPGQGMRNTIYF	TGTGCCAGTAGTATTCCACCGGGACAGGGGATGCGAAACACCATATATTTT
TRBJ2-1	-	-	TRBV5-1	CASSGTLGIGNEQFF	TGCGCCAGCAGCGGGACCCTAGGAATTGGTAATGAGCAGTTCTTC
TRBJ2-7	TRBD1	-	TRBV6-6	CATIQGKAAYEQYF	TGTGCCACCATACAGGGGAAGGCCGCCTACGAGCAGTACTTC
TRBJ2-7	TRBD1	-	TRBV10-2	CASSRDRAYEQYF	TGCGCCAGCAGTCGGGACAGAGCCTACGAGCAGTACTTC
TRBJ1-5	-	-	TRBV10-3	CAISQGRSNQPQHF	TGTGCCATCAGCCAGGGCCGGAGCAATCAGCCCCAGCATTTT
TRBJ1-2	-	-	TRBV4-1	CASSQAGAGSGYGYTF	TGCGCCAGCAGCCAAGCGGGGGCAGGTTCTGGGTATGGCTACACCTTC
TRBJ1-4	TRBD1	-	TRBV29-1	CSVAQGAANEKLFF	TGCAGCGTTGCGCAGGGGGCAGCTAATGAAAAACTGTTTTTT
TRBJ2-7	-	-	TRBV2	CASSTTSYEQYF	TGTGCCAGCAGTACCACCTCCTACGAGCAGTACTTC
TRBJ2-7	-	few	TRBV5-4	CASSLEAAYEQYF	TGTGCCAGCAGCTTGGAGGCGGCCTACGAGCAGTACTTC
TRBJ2-7	-	-	TRBV6-1	CASREGGPGYYEQYF	TGTGCCAGCAGAGAGGGAGGTCCGGGGTACTACGAGCAGTACTTC
TRBJ2-2	-	-	TRBV11-2	CASSLSQGTGELFF	TGTGCCAGCAGCTTATCCCAGGGTACCGGGGAGCTGTTTTTT
TRBJ2-1	-	-	TRBV5-1	CASSLGGGDEQFF	TGCGCCAGCAGCTTGGGGGGGGGCGATGAGCAGTTCTTC
TRBJ2-1	-	-	TRBV7-9	CASRASSYNEQFF	TGTGCCAGCAGAGCGTCTTCCTACAATGAGCAGTTCTTC
TRBJ1-1	-	-	TRBV29-1	CSVDPGWGTEAFF	TGCAGCGTTGACCCGGGTTGGGGCACTGAAGCTTTCTTT
TRBJ1-3	-	-	TRBV5-8	CASSLASTARAAHTIYF	TGTGCCAGCAGCTTGGCGTCAACGGCTCGGGCCGCACACACCATATATTTT
TRBJ2-7	TRBD2	-	TRBV19	CASSTIAGSYEQYF	TGTGCCAGTAGTACCATAGCGGGCTCCTACGAGCAGTACTTC